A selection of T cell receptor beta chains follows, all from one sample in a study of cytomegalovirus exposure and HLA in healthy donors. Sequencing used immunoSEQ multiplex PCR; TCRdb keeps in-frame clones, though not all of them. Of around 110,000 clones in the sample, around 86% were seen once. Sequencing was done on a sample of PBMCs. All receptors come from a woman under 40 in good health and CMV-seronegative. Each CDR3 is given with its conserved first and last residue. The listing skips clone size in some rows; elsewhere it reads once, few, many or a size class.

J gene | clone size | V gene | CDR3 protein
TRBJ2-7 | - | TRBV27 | CASSFTDRGGEQYF
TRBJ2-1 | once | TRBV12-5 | CASTRSPGNEQFF
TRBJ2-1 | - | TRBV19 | CASIGTSGIRNEQFF
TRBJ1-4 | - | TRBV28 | CASSFHGKLFF
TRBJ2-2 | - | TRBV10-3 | CAINGTSGRAVGGELFF
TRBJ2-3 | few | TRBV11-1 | CASSPWDRGTDTQYF
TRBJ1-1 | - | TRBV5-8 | CASSLTGTENTEAFF
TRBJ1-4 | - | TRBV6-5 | CASSYSRTTEKLFF
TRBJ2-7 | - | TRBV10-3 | CAISAGATGQYEQYF
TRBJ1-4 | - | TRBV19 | CASSPGTGFIEKLFF
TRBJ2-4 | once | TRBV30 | CAWSAQRGNIQYF
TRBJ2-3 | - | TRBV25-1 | CASSELRVTDTQYF
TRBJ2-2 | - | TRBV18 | CASSPWAEGNTGELFF
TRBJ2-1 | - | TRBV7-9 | CASRGTDSYYHEQFF
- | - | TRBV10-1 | CASSESLAEQYF
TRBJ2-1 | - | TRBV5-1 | CASSLMDAGALYNEQFF
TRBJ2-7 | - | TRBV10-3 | CAISESEAYRNYEQYF
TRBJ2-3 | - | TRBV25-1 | CASSPARLAGDTQYF
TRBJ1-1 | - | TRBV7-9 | CASSRDRNTEAFF
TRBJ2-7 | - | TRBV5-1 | CASSLDGTTGEQYF
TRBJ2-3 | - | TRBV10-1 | CASSESGVSVDTQYF
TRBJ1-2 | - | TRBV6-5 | CASSGQQGADYGYTF
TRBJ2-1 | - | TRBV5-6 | CASSFTGDDEQFF
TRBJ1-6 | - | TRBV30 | CAWSHGTGVRLRSSYNSPLHF
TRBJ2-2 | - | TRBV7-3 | CASSFGLAGGPIGELFF
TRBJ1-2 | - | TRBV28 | CASSSPGQFRYGYTF
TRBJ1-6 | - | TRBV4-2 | CASSQVRQGPNSPLHF
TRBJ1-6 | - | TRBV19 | CASSMRTYNSPLHF
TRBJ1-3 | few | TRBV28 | CASSSPGTGNTIYF
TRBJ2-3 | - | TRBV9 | CASTRGGFNADTQYF
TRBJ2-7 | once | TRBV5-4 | CASSPKGGASYEQYF
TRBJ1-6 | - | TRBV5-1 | CASSAATGHNSPLHF
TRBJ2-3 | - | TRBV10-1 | CASTFSGRTTDTQYF
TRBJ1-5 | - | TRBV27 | CASRQGLENQPQHF
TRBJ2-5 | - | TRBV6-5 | CASRRTLPETQYF
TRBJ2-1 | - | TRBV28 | CASSLGGRAYNEQFF
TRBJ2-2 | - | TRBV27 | CASSWPGTGELFF
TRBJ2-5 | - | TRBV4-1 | CASSQPGQGNTQYF
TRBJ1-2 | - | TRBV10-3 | CAISESLRGDGHTF
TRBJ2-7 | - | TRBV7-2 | CASSLKGGRSVPHEQYF
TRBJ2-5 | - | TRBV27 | CASITRGGTSEETQYF
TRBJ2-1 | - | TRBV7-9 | CASRASGDYNEQFF
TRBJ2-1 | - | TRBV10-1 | CASSGANPGTSRFF
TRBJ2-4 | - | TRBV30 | CAWSGLAGGYKNIQYF
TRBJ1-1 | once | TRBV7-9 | CASSARRMNTEAFF
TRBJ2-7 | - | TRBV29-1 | CAVGSGAYEQYF
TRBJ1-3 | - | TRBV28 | CASRMTGEGNTIYF
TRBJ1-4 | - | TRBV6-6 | CASTNRATNEKLFF